These 2 T cell receptor beta chains were sequenced from one sample in a study of control samples from healthy donors and cancer patients. Profiled with immunoSEQ multiplex PCR; TCRdb holds only in-frame clones, not every one. The data contain approximately 140,000 clones, about 90% of them singletons. Sequenced: blood. The receptor set was obtained from a man in his late teens or twenties in good health.

The chain joins TRBV7-9 to TRBJ2-5; D is ambiguous. V lost 2 bases, J lost 2 bases, and 6 bases lay in between. CDR3 length equals 13 residues. CDR1 is SEHNR and CDR2 is FQNEAQ in the germline V gene (reference sequence). The CDR3 is CASSLSQQETQYF. CDR3 coding DNA: TGTGCCAGCAGCTTATCGCAGCAAGAGACCCAGTACTTC.

V gene TRBV4-2 combines with J gene TRBJ2-2; D is uncertain. The V end lost 0 bases, the J end lost 4 bases, and 6 bases lay between the germline ends. This CDR3 is built from 14 residues. CDR1 LGHNA and CDR2 YNFKEQ come from the germline V gene. The CDR3 is CASSQEAGTGELFF. The DNA of the CDR3 is TGTGCCAGCAGCCAAGAAGCTGGCACCGGGGAGCTGTTTTTT.